The sample holds one count of the clone carrying this T cell receptor beta chain. This sample is drawn from a study of CD8 T cells in Susac syndrome. The CDR3 extends over 14 amino acids. Germline loops: CDR1 SGHRS, CDR2 YFSETQ. V was pared by 4 bases and J by 3 bases, with 10 bases between. Sequencing of TCR beta was undertaken in CD8+ and CD4+ T cells derived from blood. FACS enriched CD8+ TEMRA cells, while bulk CD8+ and CD4+ were negatively isolated. An input of about 0.45 to 1 ug of RNA was subjected to reverse transcription using random hexamers. From the immunoSEQ multiplex PCR reads, TCRdb called clonotypes with MiXCR, one entry per CDR3 protein. The sample carries some 190,000 distinct CDR3 sequences, roughly 96% recorded once.

The TCR sequence derives from a human donor in good health. The rearrangement links TRBV5-1 to TRBJ2-2, with D tentatively TRBD1 (6 bases). Sequencing used CD4+ T cells from PBMCs. The CDR3 DNA reads TGCGCCAGCAGCCTGGGACAATACACCGGGGAGCTGTTTTTT. Amino acid sequence: CASSLGQYTGELFF.